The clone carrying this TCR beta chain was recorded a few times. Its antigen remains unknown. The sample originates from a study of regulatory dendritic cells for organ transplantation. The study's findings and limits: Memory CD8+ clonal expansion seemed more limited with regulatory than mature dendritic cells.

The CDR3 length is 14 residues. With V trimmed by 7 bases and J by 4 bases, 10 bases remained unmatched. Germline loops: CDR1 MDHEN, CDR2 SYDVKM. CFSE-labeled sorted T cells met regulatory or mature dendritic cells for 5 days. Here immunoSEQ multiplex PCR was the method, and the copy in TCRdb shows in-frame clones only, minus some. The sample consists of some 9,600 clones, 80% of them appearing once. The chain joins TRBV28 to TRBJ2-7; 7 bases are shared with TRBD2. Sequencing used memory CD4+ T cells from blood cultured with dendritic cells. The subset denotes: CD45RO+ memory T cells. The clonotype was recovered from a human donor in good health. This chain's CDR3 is CASTPGQRDYEQYF. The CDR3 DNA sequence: TGTGCCAGCACCCCCGGCCAGCGGGATTACGAGCAGTACTTC.